Following are 25 T cell receptor beta chains from one sample sequenced in a study of T-cell reconstitution after alpha-beta-depleted transplantation in children. TCRbeta library construction was performed incorporating unique molecular identifiers. Each CDR3 protein gets one entry after TCRdb re-called the PCR reads with MiXCR. The sample lists more than 200,000 distinct CDR3 sequences, roughly a quarter occurring once. The sequencing here drew on PBMCs, mostly from graft donor cells, taken 360 days after TCRalphabeta/CD19-depleted stem cell transplant. These receptors all come from a female patient between 2 and 15 years old who had a stem cell transplant for congenital amegakaryocytic thrombocytopenia, so the T cells may come from the graft donor.

This clonotype has more than one count but fewer than ten. The rearrangement uses TRBV20-1 and TRBJ1-4; D is ambiguous. The V gene lost 6 bases and the J gene lost 7 bases, with 12 bases spanning the gap. The germline V gene has CDR1 DFQATT and CDR2 SNEGSKA (reference sequence). The CDR3 has 12 residues. CDR3 sequence: CSASIGSEKLFF. CDR3 coding DNA: TGCAGTGCCAGTATAGGAAGTGAAAAACTGTTTTTT.

The rearrangement uses TRBV20-1 and TRBJ1-2; D gene unclear. This CDR3 is built from 11 residues. Germline V CDR1 and CDR2: DFQATT, SNEGSKA (reference sequence). V lost 6 bases and J 4 bases, leaving 9 bases between the germline ends. DNA for the CDR3: TGCAGTGCAGAAATCGGCTATGGCTACACCTTC. This codes for CSAEIGYGYTF.

This clonotype was recorded a few times. The chain combines TRBV20-1 with TRBJ2-3; TRBD2 is a possible D gene (5 bases). Germline CDR1 is DFQATT and CDR2 is SNEGSKA (reference sequence). The CDR3 totals 15 residues. Trimming left V 0 bases short and J 2 bases short, with 12 bases between. In DNA form, the CDR3 reads TGCAGTGCTAGAGATTCCGGACTGCCCACAGATACGCAGTATTTT. Its protein product is CSARDSGLPTDTQYF.

V usage is TRBV12-3 or TRBV12-4 and J usage is TRBJ2-1; 13 positions match TRBD2. Trimming at V came to 4 bases and at J to 2 bases, leaving 17 bases not matched to a gene. The CDR3 is 21 amino acids. The CDR3 here is CASSSLRLAGGHYAAYNEQFF. In DNA, the CDR3 is TGTGCCAGCAGTTCCCTTCGACTAGCGGGAGGACATTATGCCGCCTACAATGAGCAGTTCTTC.

The gene calls are TRBV20-1 and TRBJ2-7; D is ambiguous. The CDR3 has 13 residues. CDR1 and CDR2 (germline): DFQATT, SNEGSKA (reference sequence). V was cut by 1 base and J by 5 bases, with 12 bases left in between. The CDR3 DNA reads TGCAGTGCTAGAGCCGCACCCGGCCACGAGCAGTACTTC. Residues: CSARAAPGHEQYF.

This clonotype was found a few times. V gene TRBV6-5 combines with J gene TRBJ2-2; TRBD2 matches 8 bases. V lost 0 bases to trimming and J lost 0 bases; unmatched junction nucleotides: 9. Per germline, CDR1 MNHEY and CDR2 SVGAGI. CDR3 length: 19 residues. CDR3 sequence: CASSYSASGWFANTGELFF. The CDR3 nucleotides read TGTGCCAGCAGTTACTCGGCTAGCGGGTGGTTCGCGAACACCGGGGAGCTGTTTTTT.

This clonotype has only a few counts. The chain couples TRBV7-6 to TRBJ1-1; possibly TRBD1 for D (5 bases). Germline V gene lookup returns CDR1 SGHVS and CDR2 FNYEAQ. The V gene lost 3 bases and the J gene lost 3 bases, with 14 bases spanning the gap. CDR3 length: 15 amino acids. CDR3 residues: CASSLLRGKDTEAFF. The DNA of the CDR3 is TGTGCCAGCAGCTTGTTACGGGGGAAGGACACTGAAGCTTTCTTT. Looking up the rest from reference TRBV7-6 and TRBJ1-1 gives the full variable domain: GAGVSQSPRYKVTKRGQDVALRCDPISGHVSLYWYRQALGQGPEFLTYFNYEAQQDKSGLPNDRFSAERPEGSISTLTIQRTEQRDSAMYRCASSLLRGKDTEAFFGQGTRLTVV.

A remark on this clonotype: This could be a read error, since a much larger clone is one nucleotide away. Likely a read error: the CDR3 ends without its conserved phenylalanine or tryptophan. The chain links TRBV29-1 to TRBJ1-3; no clear D gene. Germline V CDR1 and CDR2: SQVTM, ANQGSEA. The CDR3 totals 11 residues. V lost 6 bases, J lost 3 bases, and 6 bases lay in between. The DNA for the CDR3 is TGCAGCGTCGGAAGTGGAAACACCATATATTCT. Protein: CSVGSGNTIYS.

This sequence joins TRBV12-3 or TRBV12-4 and TRBJ1-3; D is unclear. There are 12 residues in the CDR3. V lost 4 bases to trimming and J lost 16 bases, with 17 bases between them. CDR3 bases: TGTGCCAGCAGTTCTGTTCGGGGAGACTATTATTTT. Translated, it gives CASSSVRGDYYF.

This clonotype was picked up a small number of times. V is TRBV4-1 and J is TRBJ1-4; perhaps TRBD1 as D (6 bases). The CDR3 spans 13 residues. Germline CDR1 is MGHRA and CDR2 is YSYEKL. V shed 2 bases and J shed 7 bases, with 8 bases lying between them. CDR3 protein: CASSQFRGEKLFF. DNA of the CDR3: TGCGCCAGCAGCCAATTCAGGGGTGAAAAACTGTTTTTT.

This clonotype was counted a few times. The chain employs TRBV30 and TRBJ1-6, with D tentatively TRBD1 (5 bases). Trimming took off 1 base at V and 10 bases at J, with 14 bases between the two ends. Germline assignment: CDR1 GTSNPN and CDR2 SVGIG (reference sequence). CDR3 length equals 14 residues. CDR3 loop: CAWSGGEVNSPLHF. CDR3 nucleotide sequence: TGTGCCTGGAGTGGGGGGGAGGTCAACTCACCCCTCCACTTT.

This chain uses TRBV18 with TRBJ2-5; D tentatively fits TRBD1 or TRBD2 (5 bases each). The CDR3 loop spans 14 amino acids. Deletions cut 3 bases from V and 5 bases from J, with 13 bases between. The germline V gene has CDR1 KGHSH and CDR2 LQKENI. The CDR3 coding sequence is TGTGCCAGCTCACCCTGGTTGGGGGAGGAGACCCAGTACTTC. Translating gives CASSPWLGEETQYF.

Turning to this clonotype: One end of the junction fails to match germline, which may point to a read error. The chain uses TRBV24-1 and TRBJ1-4, with TRBD1 identical over 11 bases. Per the germline V gene, CDR1 is KGHDR and CDR2 is SFDVKD. The CDR3 consists of 15 residues. The CDR3 DNA follows: TGTGCCACCAGTGACTCTGGACAGGGGGCGGAAAAAATGTTTTTT. Translated, it gives CATSDSGQGAEKMFF.

The chain links TRBV28 to TRBJ2-1; TRBD1 or TRBD2 may be the D gene (5 bases each). Trimming removed 2 bases from V and 8 bases from J, with 19 bases in between. The length of the CDR3 is 16 residues. Germline CDR1 and CDR2: MDHEN and SYDVKM. In nucleotides, the CDR3 is TGTGCCAGCAGTTTACCGCCGGGCCTCCCGGGGCATGAGCAGTTCTTC. This sequence encodes CASSLPPGLPGHEQFF.

The rearrangement links TRBV20-1 to TRBJ1-1, with D hard to call. This CDR3 has 13 amino acids. Germline lookup yields CDR1 DFQATT and CDR2 SNEGSKA (reference sequence). Trimming took 4 bases from V and 8 from J, leaving 17 bases between them. CDR3 loop: CSATRPRAPEAFF. CDR3 coding DNA: TGCAGTGCTACCAGACCGCGGGCCCCAGAAGCTTTCTTT.

CDR3 nucleotide sequence: TGTGCCAGCAGTTACTGGACAGGGGGCTACGAGCAGTACTTC. Protein product: CASSYWTGGYEQYF. This sequence joins TRBV6-5 and TRBJ2-7; 10 bases are shared with TRBD1. CDR3 size: 14 residues. V was pared by 1 base and J by 3 bases, with 0 bases of the junction left unmatched. Germline-derived CDR1 and CDR2 are MNHEY and SVGAGI.

The chain links TRBV5-4 to TRBJ1-3; D gene unclear. The V gene's germline CDR1 is SGHNT and CDR2 YYREEE (reference sequence). Trimming left V 4 bases short and J 4 bases short, with 6 bases between. This CDR3 contains 12 residues. The CDR3 DNA follows: TGTGCCAGCAGCGTCATGGGAAACACCATATATTTT. This codes for CASSVMGNTIYF. The full variable domain, with the rest looked up from reference TRBV5-4 and TRBJ1-3, is ETGVTQSPTHLIKTRGQQVTLRCSSQSGHNTVSWYQQALGQGPQFIFQYYREEENGRGNFPPRFSGLQFPNYSSELNVNALELDDSALYLCASSVMGNTIYFGEGSWLTVV.

The chain recombines TRBV12-3 or TRBV12-4 with TRBJ2-2; D unclear. The CDR3 spans 18 residues. The germline V and J ends were trimmed by 4 bases and 0 bases, with 18 bases remaining between them. Written as DNA, the CDR3 is TGTGCCAGCAGTTCCAGATACATAGGTCGCGCGAACACCGGGGAGCTGTTTTTT. Protein sequence: CASSSRYIGRANTGELFF.

The CDR3 sequence is CASSISSYEQYF. The CDR3 DNA reads TGTGCCAGCAGCATAAGCTCCTACGAGCAGTACTTC. The V and J genes are TRBV7-9 and TRBJ2-7; the D is unclear. The CDR3 consists of 12 residues. Trimming pared 5 bases from V and 0 bases from J, leaving 5 bases between. Germline CDR1 is SEHNR and CDR2 is FQNEAQ (reference sequence).

V usage is TRBV3-1 and J usage is TRBJ2-5; tentatively, D is TRBD1 or TRBD2 (6 bases each). The CDR3 runs 15 residues. Germline lookup yields CDR1 LGHDT and CDR2 YNNKEL (reference sequence). V was pared by 5 bases and J by 2 bases, with 15 bases between. CDR3 nucleotides: TGTGCCAGCAGCGGAACGGGGGACACTCAAGAGACCCAGTACTTC. This gives the protein CASSGTGDTQETQYF.

This chain joins TRBV13 and TRBJ2-1; 10 bases agree with TRBD2. The germline CDR1 and CDR2 sequences are PRHDT and FYEKMQ (reference sequence). J was trimmed by 4 bases and V by 4 bases; bases with no gene match: 13. This CDR3 is built from 18 residues. For the CDR3, the DNA is TGTGCCAGCAGCTACCTAAGCGCCGGACTAGCGGTATACAATGAGCAGTTCTTC. This sequence encodes CASSYLSAGLAVYNEQFF.

This clonotype was counted only a few times. This chain links TRBV4-3 with TRBJ2-1; 8 bases are a match to TRBD2. Germline V gene sequence: CDR1 LGHNA, CDR2 YSLEER. This CDR3 is 15 amino acids long. Trimming took 7 bases from V and 3 from J; bases not matched to a gene: 8. The CDR3 nucleotides are TGCGCCAGCACCCCGGGACTAGTCGACTACAATGAGCAGTTCTTC. Its protein is CASTPGLVDYNEQFF.

The chain links TRBV9 to TRBJ1-5; D may be TRBD1 (5 bases). Trimming left V 3 bases short and J 10 bases short, with 17 bases between. The CDR3 is 14 residues long. CDR1 SGDLS and CDR2 YYNGEE come from the germline V gene. The CDR3 DNA reads as TGTGCCAGCAGCGCACGGATAGGGGTGGATCCCCAGCATTTT. As protein: CASSARIGVDPQHF.

This clonotype was counted a few times. V and J are TRBV12-3 or TRBV12-4 and TRBJ2-5; D perhaps matches TRBD1 (7 bases). V dropped 5 bases and J dropped 7 bases, with 17 bases sitting between them. This CDR3 is built from 14 residues. This chain's CDR3 is CASSPYVQGGTQYF. In DNA form, the CDR3 reads TGTGCCAGCAGTCCCTATGTCCAGGGGGGGACCCAGTACTTC.

This clonotype was recorded a few times. As DNA, the CDR3 is TGCAGCGCACTAAACCCGGGACTAGCGGGGGGGAACTCCTACAATGAGCAGTTCTTC. It codes for CSALNPGLAGGNSYNEQFF. The V and J genes are TRBV29-1 and TRBJ2-1; 16 positions agree with TRBD2. Per the germline V gene, CDR1 is SQVTM and CDR2 is ANQGSEA. The CDR3 runs to 19 residues. The V gene end was trimmed by 7 bases and the J gene end by 0 bases; junction bases not matched to a gene: 12.